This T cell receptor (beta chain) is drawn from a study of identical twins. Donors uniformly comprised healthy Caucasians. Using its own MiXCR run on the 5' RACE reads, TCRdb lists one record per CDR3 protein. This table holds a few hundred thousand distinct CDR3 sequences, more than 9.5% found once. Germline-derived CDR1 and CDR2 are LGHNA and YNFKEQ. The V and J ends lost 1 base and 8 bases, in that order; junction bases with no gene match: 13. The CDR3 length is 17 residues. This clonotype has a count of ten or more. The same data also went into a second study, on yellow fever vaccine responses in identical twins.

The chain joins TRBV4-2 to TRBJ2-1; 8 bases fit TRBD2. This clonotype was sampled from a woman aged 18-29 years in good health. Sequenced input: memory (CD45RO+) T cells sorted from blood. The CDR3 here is CASSQATSGPGVDEQFF. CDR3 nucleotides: TGTGCCAGCAGCCAAGCCACTAGCGGCCCTGGGGTAGATGAGCAGTTCTTC.